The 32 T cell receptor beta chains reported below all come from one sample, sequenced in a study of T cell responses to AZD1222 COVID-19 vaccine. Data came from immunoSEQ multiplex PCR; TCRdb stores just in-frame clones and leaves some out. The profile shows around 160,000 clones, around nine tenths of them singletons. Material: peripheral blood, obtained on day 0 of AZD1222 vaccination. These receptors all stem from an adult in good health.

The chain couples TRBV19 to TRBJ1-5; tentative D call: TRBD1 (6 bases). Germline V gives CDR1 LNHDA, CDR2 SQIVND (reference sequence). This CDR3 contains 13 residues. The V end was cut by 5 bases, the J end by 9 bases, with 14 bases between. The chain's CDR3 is CASSPEGGLPQHF. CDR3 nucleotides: TGTGCCAGTAGTCCCGAGGGGGGTTTGCCCCAGCATTTT.

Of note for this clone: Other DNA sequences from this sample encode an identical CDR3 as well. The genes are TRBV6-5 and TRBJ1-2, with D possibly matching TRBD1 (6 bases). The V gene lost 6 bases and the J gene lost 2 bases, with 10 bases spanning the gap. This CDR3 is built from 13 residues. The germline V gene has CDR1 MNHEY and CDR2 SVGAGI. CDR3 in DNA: TGTGCCAGCAGCCCGGACAGAAACTATGGCTACACCTTC. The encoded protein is CASSPDRNYGYTF.

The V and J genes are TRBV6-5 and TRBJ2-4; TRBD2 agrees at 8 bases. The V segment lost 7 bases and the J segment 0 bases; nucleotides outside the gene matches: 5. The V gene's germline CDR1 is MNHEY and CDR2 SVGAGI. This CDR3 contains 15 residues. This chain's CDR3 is CASTGGALAKNIQYF. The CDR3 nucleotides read TGTGCCAGCACCGGGGGGGCCCTAGCCAAAAACATTCAGTACTTC.

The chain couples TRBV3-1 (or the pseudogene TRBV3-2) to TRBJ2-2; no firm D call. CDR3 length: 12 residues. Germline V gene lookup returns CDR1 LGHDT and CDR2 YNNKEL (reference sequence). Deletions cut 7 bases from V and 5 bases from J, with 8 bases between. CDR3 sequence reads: CASKKDTGELFF. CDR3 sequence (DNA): TGTGCCAGCAAAAAGGATACCGGGGAGCTGTTTTTT.

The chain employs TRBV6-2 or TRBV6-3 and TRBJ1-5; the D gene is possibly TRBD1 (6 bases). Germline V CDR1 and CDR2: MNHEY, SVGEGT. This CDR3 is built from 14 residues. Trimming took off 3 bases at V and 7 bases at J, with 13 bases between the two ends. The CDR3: CASSYGRGVQPQHF. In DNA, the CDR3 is TGTGCCAGCAGTTATGGCAGGGGCGTCCAGCCCCAGCATTTT.

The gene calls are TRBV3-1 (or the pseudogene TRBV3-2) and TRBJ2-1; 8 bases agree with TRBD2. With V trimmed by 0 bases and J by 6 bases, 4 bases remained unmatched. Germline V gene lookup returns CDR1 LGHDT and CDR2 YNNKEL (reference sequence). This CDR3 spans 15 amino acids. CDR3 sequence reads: CASSQDGREGNEQFF. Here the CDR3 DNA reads TGTGCCAGCAGCCAAGATGGACGGGAGGGCAATGAGCAGTTCTTC.

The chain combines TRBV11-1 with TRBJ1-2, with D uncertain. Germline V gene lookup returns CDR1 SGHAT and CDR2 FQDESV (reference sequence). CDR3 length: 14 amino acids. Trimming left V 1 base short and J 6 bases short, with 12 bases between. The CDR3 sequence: CASSLGLGSDGYTF. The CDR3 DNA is TGTGCCAGCAGCTTAGGGCTGGGATCCGATGGCTACACCTTC.

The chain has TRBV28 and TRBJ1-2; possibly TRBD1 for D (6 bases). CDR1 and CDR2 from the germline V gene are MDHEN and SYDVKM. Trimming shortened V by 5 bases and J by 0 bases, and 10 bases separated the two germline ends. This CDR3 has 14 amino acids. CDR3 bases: TGTGCCAGCAGTCAGGACAGAACTAACTATGGCTACACCTTC. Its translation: CASSQDRTNYGYTF.

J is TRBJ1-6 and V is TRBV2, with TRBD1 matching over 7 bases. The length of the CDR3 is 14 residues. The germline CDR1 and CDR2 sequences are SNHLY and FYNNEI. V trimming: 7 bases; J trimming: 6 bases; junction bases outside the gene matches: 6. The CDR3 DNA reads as TGTGCCAGCATTGGGACAGCAGCTAATTCACCCCTCCACTTT. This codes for CASIGTAANSPLHF.

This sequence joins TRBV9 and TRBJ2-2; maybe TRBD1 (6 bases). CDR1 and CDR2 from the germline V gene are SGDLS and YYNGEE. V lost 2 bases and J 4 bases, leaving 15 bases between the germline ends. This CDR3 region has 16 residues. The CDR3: CASSVLSTGRTGELFF. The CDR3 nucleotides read TGTGCCAGCAGCGTTCTCTCGACAGGACGCACCGGGGAGCTGTTTTTT.

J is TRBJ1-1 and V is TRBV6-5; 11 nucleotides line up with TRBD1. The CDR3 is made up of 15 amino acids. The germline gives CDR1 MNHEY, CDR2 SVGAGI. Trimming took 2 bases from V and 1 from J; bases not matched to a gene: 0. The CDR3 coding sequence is TGTGCCAGCAGTTACGGACAGGGGGCGAACACTGAAGCTTTCTTT. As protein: CASSYGQGANTEAFF.

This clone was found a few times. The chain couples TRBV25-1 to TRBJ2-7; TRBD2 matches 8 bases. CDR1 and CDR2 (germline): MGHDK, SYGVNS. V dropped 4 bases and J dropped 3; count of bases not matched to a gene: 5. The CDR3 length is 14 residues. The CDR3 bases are TGTGCCAGCAGTGGGGCGGGAGGTAACTACGAGCAGTACTTC. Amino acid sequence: CASSGAGGNYEQYF.

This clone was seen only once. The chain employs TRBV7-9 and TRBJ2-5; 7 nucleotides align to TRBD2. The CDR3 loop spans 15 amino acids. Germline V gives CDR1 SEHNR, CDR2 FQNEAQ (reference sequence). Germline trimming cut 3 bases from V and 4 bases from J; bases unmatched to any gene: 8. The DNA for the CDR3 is TGTGCCAGCAGCTTTCGAGCGGGAACTATAGAGACCCAGTACTTC. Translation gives CASSFRAGTIETQYF.

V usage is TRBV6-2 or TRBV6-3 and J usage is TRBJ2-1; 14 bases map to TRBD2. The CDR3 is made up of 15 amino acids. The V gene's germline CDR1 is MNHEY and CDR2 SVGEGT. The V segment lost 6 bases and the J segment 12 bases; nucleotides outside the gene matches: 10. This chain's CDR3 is CASSPGTSGGLAQFF. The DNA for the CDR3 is TGTGCCAGCAGCCCCGGGACTAGCGGGGGATTGGCGCAGTTCTTC.

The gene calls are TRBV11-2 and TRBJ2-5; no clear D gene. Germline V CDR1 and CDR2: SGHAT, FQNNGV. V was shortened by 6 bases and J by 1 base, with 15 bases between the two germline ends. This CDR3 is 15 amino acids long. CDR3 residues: CASRTLAGSQETQYF. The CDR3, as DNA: TGTGCCAGCAGAACCTTAGCCGGATCCCAAGAGACCCAGTACTTC.

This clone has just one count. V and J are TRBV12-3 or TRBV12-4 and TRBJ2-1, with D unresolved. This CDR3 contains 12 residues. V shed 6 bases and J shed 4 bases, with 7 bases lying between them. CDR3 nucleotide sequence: TGTGCCAGCAGGGATGATTACAATGAGCAGTTCTTC. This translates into CASRDDYNEQFF.

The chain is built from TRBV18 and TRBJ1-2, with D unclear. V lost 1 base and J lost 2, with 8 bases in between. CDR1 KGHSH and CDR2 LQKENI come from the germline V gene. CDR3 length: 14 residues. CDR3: CASSPLRPNYGYTF. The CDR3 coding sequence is TGTGCCAGCTCACCACTACGCCCCAACTATGGCTACACCTTC.

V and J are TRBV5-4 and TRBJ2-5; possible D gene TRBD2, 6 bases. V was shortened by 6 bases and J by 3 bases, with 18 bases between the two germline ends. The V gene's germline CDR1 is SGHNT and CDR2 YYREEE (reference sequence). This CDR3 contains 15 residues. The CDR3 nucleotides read TGTGCCAGCACCACCCCGGGGGATTCTAAAGAGACCCAGTACTTC. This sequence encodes CASTTPGDSKETQYF.

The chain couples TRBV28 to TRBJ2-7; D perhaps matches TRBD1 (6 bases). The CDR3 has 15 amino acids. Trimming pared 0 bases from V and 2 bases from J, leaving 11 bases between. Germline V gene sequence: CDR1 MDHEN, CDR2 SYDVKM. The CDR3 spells CASSLWGTGTYEQYF. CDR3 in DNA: TGTGCCAGCAGTTTATGGGGCACAGGGACCTACGAGCAGTACTTC.

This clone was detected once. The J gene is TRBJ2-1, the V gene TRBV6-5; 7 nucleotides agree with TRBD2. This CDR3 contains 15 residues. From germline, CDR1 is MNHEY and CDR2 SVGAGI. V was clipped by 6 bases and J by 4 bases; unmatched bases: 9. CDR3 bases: TGTGCCAGCAGCCGCGGCGGGAGTTTATACAATGAGCAGTTCTTC. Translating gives CASSRGGSLYNEQFF.

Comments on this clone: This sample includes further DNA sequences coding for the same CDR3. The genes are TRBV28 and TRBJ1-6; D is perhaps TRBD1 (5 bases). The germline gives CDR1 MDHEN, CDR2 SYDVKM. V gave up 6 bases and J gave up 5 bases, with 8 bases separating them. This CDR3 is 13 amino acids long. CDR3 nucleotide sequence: TGTGCCAGCAGCCCGGGGGATAATTCACCCCTCCACTTT. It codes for CASSPGDNSPLHF.

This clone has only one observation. CDR3 nucleotides: TGTGCCAGCAGCTTAGTGGCAGGGAAGGAGGATACGCAGTATTTT. Its protein is CASSLVAGKEDTQYF. The J gene is TRBJ2-3, the V gene TRBV7-2, with D perhaps matching TRBD1 (5 bases). The CDR3 extends over 15 amino acids. Germline values: CDR1 SGHTA, CDR2 FQGNSA. Trimming shortened V by 1 base and J by 6 bases, and 14 bases separated the two germline ends.

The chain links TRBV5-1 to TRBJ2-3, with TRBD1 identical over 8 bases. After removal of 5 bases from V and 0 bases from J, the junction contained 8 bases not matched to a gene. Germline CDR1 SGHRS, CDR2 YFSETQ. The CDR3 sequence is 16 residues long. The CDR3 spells CASRLGQVSSTDTQYF. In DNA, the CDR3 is TGCGCCAGCAGACTGGGACAGGTATCTAGCACAGATACGCAGTATTTT.

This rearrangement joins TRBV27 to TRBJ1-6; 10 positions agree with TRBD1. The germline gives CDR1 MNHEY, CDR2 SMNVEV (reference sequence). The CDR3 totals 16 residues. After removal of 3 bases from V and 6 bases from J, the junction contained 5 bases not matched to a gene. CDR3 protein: CASSLWGTGVNSPLHF. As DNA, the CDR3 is TGTGCCAGCAGTTTGTGGGGGACAGGGGTTAATTCACCCCTCCACTTT.

For the CDR3, the DNA is TGTGCCTGGGGGCGCGACCCGGGCTATGGCTACACCTTC. This encodes CAWGRDPGYGYTF. V and J are TRBV30 and TRBJ1-2, with no clear D. Germline assignment: CDR1 GTSNPN and CDR2 SVGIG (reference sequence). Trimming cost V 5 bases and J 4 bases, with 14 bases left between them. This CDR3 has 13 residues.

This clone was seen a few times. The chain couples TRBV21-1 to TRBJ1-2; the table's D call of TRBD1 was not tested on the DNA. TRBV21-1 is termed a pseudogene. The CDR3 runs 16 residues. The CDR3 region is CASSKSPGQYLLGYTF. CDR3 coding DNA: TGTGCCAGCAGCAAATCCCCGGGACAATATCTGCTTGGCTACACCTTC.

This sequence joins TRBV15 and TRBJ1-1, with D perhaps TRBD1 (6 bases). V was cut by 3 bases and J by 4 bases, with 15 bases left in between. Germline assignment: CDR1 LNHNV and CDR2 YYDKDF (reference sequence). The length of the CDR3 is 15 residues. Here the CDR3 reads CATSSGGAGTTEAFF. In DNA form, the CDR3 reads TGTGCCACCAGCAGTGGGGGGGCAGGGACCACTGAAGCTTTCTTT.

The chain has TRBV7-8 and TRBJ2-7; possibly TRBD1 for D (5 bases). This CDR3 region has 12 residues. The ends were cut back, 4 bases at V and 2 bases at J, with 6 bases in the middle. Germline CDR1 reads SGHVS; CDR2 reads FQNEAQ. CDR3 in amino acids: CASSSTAYEQYF. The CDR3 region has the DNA TGTGCCAGCAGCTCGACAGCCTACGAGCAGTACTTC.

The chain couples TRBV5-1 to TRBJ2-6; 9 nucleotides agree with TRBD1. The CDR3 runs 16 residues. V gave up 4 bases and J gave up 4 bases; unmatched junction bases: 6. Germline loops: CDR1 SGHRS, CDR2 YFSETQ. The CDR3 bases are TGCGCCAGCAGCCAGAGGACAGGGGACGGGGCCAACGTCCTGACTTTC. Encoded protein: CASSQRTGDGANVLTF. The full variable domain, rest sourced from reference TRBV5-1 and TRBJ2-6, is KAGVTQTPRYLIKTRGQQVTLSCSPISGHRSVSWYQQTPGQGLQFLFEYFSETQRNKGNFPGRFSGRQFSNSRSEMNVSTLELGDSALYLCASSQRTGDGANVLTFGAGSRLTVL.

The CDR3 DNA follows: TGTGCCAGCAGCGCCGTAGGGTCCTACGAGCAGTACTTC. This encodes CASSAVGSYEQYF. The rearrangement links TRBV7-9 to TRBJ2-7; no clear D gene. CDR1 is SEHNR and CDR2 is FQNEAQ in the germline V gene (reference sequence). The CDR3 is 13 amino acids. Trimming pared 5 bases from V and 1 base from J, leaving 9 bases between.

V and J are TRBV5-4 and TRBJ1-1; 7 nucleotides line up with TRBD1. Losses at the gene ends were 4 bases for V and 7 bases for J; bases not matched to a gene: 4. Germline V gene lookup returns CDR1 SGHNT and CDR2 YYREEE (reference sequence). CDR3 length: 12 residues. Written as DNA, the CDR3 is TGTGCCAGCAGCCCCGGGACAGTTGAAGCTTTCTTT. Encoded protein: CASSPGTVEAFF.

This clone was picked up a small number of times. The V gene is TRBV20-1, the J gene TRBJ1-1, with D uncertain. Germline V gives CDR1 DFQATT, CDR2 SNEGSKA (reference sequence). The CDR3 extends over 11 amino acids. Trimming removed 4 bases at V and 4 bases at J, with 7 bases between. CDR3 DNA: TGCAGTGCTACCGTAGTCACTGAAGCTTTCTTT. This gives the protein CSATVVTEAFF.